This TCR beta chain was obtained from a study of Graves' ophthalmopathy and Graves' hyperthyroidism. The V end lost 0 bases, the J end lost 5 bases, and 13 bases lay between the germline ends. Per germline, CDR1 SNHLY and CDR2 FYNNEI. The length of the CDR3 is 15 residues. In this sample, this clonotype turned up many times. Amplification targeted the TCR beta CDR3 regions, with RNA transcripts as the source material. Investigators did first-round RT-PCR with HTBI primers, then second-round multiplex PCR. From the multiplex PCR reads, TCRdb called clonotypes with MiXCR, one entry per CDR3 protein. This table holds 350,000 to 400,000 distinct CDR3 sequences, about 18% found once.

The TCR originated in a woman aged 18-29 years with Graves' ophthalmopathy. The chain is built from TRBV2 and TRBJ2-5; a possible D gene is TRBD1 (5 bases). Sequencing used peripheral blood. As DNA, the CDR3 is TGTGCCAGCAGTGAAGCCGCTAGGGGTGGCGAGACCCAGTACTTC. Encoded protein: CASSEAARGGETQYF. Filled out from reference TRBV2 and TRBJ2-5, the complete variable domain reads EPEVTQTPSHQVTQMGQEVILRCVPISNHLYFYWYRQILGQKVEFLVSFYNNEISEKSEIFDDQFSVERPDGSNFTLKIRSTKLEDSAMYFCASSEAARGGETQYFGPGTRLLVL.